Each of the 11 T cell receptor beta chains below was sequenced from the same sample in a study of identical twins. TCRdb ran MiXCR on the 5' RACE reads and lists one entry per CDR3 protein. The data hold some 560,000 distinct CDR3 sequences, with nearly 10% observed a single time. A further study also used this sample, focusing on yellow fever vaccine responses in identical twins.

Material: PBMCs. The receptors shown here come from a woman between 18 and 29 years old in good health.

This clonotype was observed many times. The CDR3 sequence: CASSQDRAGVSPLHF. In DNA, the CDR3 is TGCGCCAGCAGCCAAGATAGGGCAGGGGTTTCACCCCTCCACTTT. This chain uses TRBV4-3 with TRBJ1-6, with D possibly matching TRBD1 (6 bases). Germline CDR1 reads LGHNA; CDR2 reads YSLEER. This CDR3 spans 15 amino acids. The V gene lost 0 bases and the J gene lost 9 bases, with 12 bases spanning the gap.

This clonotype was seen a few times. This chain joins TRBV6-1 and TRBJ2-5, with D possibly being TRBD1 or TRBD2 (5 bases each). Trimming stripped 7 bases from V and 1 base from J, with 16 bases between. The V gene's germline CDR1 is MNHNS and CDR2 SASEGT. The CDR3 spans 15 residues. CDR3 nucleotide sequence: TGTGCCAGCACCCTCCTCGCCGGGACCCAAGAGACCCAGTACTTC. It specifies CASTLLAGTQETQYF.

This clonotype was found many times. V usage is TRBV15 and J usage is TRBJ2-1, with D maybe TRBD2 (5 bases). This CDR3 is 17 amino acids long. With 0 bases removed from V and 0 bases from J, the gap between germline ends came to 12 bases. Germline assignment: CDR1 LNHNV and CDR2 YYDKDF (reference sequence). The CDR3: CATSRDYRGASYNEQFF. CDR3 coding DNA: TGTGCCACCAGCAGAGATTATCGGGGAGCCTCCTACAATGAGCAGTTCTTC.

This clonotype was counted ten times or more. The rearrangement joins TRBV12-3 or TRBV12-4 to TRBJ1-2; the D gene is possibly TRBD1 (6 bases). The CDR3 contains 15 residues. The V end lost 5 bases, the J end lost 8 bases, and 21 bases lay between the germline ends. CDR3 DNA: TGTGCCAGCAGTCCCGTTGGACAGCCCCAGCGAGGCTACACCTTC. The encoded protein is CASSPVGQPQRGYTF.

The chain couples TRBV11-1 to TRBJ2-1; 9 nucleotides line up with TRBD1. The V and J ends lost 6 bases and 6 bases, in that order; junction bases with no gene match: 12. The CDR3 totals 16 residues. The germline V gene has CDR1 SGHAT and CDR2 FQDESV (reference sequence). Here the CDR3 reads CASSSLGTGYRNEQFF. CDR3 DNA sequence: TGTGCCAGCAGTTCCCTAGGGACAGGGTATCGCAATGAGCAGTTCTTC.

CDR3 nucleotide sequence: TGTGCCAGCAGCTTAGCGCGGCTCTACAATGAGCAGTTCTTC. Protein sequence: CASSLARLYNEQFF. This chain uses TRBV7-2 with TRBJ2-1; D gene uncertain. The CDR3 contains 14 residues. The germline V and J ends were trimmed by 0 bases and 3 bases, with 6 bases remaining between them. Germline V lookup: CDR1 SGHTA, CDR2 FQGNSA.

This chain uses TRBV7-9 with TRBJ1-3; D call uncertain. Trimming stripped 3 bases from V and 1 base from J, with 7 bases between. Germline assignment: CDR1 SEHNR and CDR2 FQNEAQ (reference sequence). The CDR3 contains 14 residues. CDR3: CASSFVESGNTIYF. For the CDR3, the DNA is TGTGCCAGCAGCTTCGTGGAATCTGGAAACACCATATATTTT.

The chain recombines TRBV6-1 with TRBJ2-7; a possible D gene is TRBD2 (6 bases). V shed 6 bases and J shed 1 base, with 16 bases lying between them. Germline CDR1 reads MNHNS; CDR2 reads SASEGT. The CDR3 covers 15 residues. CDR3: CASSSSGWRSYEQYF. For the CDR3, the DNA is TGTGCCAGCAGCAGCAGCGGGTGGAGGTCCTACGAGCAGTACTTC.

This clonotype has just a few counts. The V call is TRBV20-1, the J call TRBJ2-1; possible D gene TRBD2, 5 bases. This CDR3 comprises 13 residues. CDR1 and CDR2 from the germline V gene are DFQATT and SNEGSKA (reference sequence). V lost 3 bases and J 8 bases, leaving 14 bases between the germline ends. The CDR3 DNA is TGCAGTGCTAGTCCGGCGGGTAAGGATGAGCAGTTCTTC. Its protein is CSASPAGKDEQFF.

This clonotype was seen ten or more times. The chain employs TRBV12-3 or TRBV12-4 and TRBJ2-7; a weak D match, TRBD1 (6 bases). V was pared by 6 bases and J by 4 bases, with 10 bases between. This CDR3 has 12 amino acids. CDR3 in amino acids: CASSRGQYEQYF. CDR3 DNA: TGTGCCAGCAGCAGGGGACAATACGAGCAGTACTTC.

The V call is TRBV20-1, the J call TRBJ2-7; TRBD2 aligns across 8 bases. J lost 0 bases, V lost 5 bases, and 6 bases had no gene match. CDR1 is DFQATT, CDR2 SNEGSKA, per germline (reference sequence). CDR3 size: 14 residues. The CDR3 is CSAAGGPSSYEQYF. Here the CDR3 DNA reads TGCAGTGCTGCGGGGGGCCCCAGCTCCTACGAGCAGTACTTC.